Below are 4 T cell receptor beta chains sequenced from a single sample in a study of T cell repertoires in cytomegalovirus infection. Each CDR3 protein gets one entry after TCRdb re-called the reads with MiXCR. In the table there are a few hundred thousand distinct CDR3 sequences, around 13% of which are singletons. Sequenced: PBMCs. These receptor sequences come from a human donor in good health (CMV status not recorded). Some clones in this sample may be carry-over from other donors' samples.

Ten or more counts support this clonotype. The genes are TRBV4-3 and TRBJ2-2; 10 bases are shared with TRBD1. The CDR3 is 17 amino acids. The V gene end was trimmed by 0 bases and the J gene end by 4 bases; junction bases not matched to a gene: 5. From germline, CDR1 is LGHNA and CDR2 YSLEER. CDR3 nucleotide sequence: TGCGCCAGCAGCCAAGAGGTGGGACAGGGGACCACCGGGGAGCTGTTTTTT. Encoded protein: CASSQEVGQGTTGELFF.

This clonotype has a count of ten or more. The gene calls are TRBV7-8 and TRBJ2-6, with 8 positions matching TRBD1. Germline V gene data show CDR1 as SGHVS and CDR2 as FQNEAQ. The CDR3 spans 15 residues. V was pared by 3 bases and J by 4 bases, with 2 bases of the junction left unmatched. CDR3 in DNA: TGTGCCAGCAGCTTGGACAGGGTCGGGGCCAACGTCCTGACTTTC. Translation: CASSLDRVGANVLTF.

This clonotype was counted at least ten times. This chain joins TRBV12-3 or TRBV12-4 and TRBJ1-3, with no clear D. The CDR3 has 15 residues. V gave up 6 bases and J gave up 0 bases, with 12 bases separating them. The CDR3 bases are TGTGCCAGCAGCATGACGGATTACTCTGGAAACACCATATATTTT. This sequence encodes CASSMTDYSGNTIYF.

This clonotype showed up just a few times. The genes are TRBV28 and TRBJ2-1, with D perhaps matching TRBD2 (6 bases). The CDR3 extends over 15 amino acids. Germline lookup yields CDR1 MDHEN and CDR2 SYDVKM. Trimming cost V 1 base and J 0 bases, with 7 bases left between them. The chain's CDR3 is CASSLLRGSYNEQFF. The DNA of the CDR3 is TGTGCCAGCAGTTTATTGCGGGGCTCCTACAATGAGCAGTTCTTC.